This T cell receptor (beta chain) was captured by sequencing in a study of blood T cells in healthy people across ages. Study-level points and caveats: TCR beta diversity was tightly associated with the proportion of naive T cells.

The table lists this clonotype with many counts. Its antigen is currently unknown. The amount of total RNA extracted per sample was at least 5.5 micrograms. Together with a sample-barcoded 5' primer, a J-beta primer mix was included in a second PCR lasting about 7 to 12 cycles. TCRdb reanalysed the 5' RACE reads using MiXCR and keeps one entry per CDR3 protein. The sample yields 800,000 to 950,000 distinct CDR3 sequences, 29% seen once. CDR1 and CDR2 (germline): SGHTA, FQGTGA. The CDR3 is 16 amino acids. V gave up 5 bases and J gave up 1 base; unmatched junction bases: 2. These data were likewise used in another study, on T cells of mothers and their children.

Sequences were obtained from blood. This chain links TRBV7-3 with TRBJ2-3; the match to TRBD2 covers 14 bases. This TCR derives from a woman aged 40 to 49 in good health. The CDR3 nucleotides read TGTGCCAGCAGCGAGGGACTAGCGGGGGGCACAGATACGCAGTATTTT. It translates to CASSEGLAGGTDTQYF.